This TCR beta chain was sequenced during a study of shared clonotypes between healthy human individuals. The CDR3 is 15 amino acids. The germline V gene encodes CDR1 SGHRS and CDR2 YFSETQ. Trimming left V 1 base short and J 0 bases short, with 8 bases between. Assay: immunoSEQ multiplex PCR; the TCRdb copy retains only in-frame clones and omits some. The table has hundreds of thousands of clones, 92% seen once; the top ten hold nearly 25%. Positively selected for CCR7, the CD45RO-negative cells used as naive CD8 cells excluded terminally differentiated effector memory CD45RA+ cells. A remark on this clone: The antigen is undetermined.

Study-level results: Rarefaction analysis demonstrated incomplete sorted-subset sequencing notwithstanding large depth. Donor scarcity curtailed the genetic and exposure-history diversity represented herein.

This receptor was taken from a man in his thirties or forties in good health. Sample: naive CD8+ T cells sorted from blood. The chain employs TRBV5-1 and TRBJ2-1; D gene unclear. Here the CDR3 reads CASSLSASSYNEQFF. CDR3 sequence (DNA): TGCGCCAGCAGCTTGTCTGCGAGCTCCTACAATGAGCAGTTCTTC.